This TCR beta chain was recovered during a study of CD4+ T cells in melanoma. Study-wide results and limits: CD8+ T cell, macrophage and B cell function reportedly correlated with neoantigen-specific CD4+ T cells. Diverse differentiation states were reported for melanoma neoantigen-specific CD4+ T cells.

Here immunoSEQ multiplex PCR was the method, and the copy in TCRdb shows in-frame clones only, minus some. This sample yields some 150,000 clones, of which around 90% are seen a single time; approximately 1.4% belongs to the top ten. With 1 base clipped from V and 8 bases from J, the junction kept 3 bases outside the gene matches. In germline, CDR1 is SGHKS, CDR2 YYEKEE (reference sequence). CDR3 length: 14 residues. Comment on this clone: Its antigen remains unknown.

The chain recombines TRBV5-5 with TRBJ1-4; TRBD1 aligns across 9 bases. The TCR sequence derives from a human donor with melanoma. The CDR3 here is CASSLFGTGEKLFF. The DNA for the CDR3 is TGTGCCAGCAGCTTGTTTGGGACAGGGGAAAAACTGTTTTTT.